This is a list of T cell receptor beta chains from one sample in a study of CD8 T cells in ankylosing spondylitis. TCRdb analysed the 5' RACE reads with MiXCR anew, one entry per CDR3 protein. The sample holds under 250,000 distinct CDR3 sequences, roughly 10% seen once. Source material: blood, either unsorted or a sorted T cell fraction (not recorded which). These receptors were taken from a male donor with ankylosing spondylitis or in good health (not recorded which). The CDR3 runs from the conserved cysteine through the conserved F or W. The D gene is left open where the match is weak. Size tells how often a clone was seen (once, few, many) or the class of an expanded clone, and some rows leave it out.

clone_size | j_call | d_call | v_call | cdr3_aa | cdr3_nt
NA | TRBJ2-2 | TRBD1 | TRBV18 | CASSPQAGTEINTGELFF | TGTGCCAGCTCACCACAGGCCGGGACAGAGATCAACACCGGGGAGCTGTTTTTT
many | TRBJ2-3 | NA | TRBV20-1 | CSASLGTGDTQYF | TGCAGTGCTAGCCTTGGGACGGGAGATACGCAGTATTTT
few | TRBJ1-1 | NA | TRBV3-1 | CASSQVRGAEAFF | TGTGCCAGCAGCCAAGTTAGGGGGGCTGAAGCTTTCTTT
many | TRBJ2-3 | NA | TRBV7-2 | CASSSPSTDTQYF | TGTGCCAGCAGCTCCCCAAGCACAGATACGCAGTATTTT
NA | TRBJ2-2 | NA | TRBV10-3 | CAISALWTPNTGELFF | TGTGCCATCAGTGCCCTTTGGACTCCAAACACCGGGGAGCTGTTTTTT
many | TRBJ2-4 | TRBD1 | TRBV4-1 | CASSHLPGQRAKNIQYF | TGCGCCAGCAGCCACTTGCCGGGACAGAGGGCCAAAAACATTCAGTACTTC
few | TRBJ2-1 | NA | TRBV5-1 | CASSLGGTLNNEQFF | TGCGCCAGCAGCTTGGGGGGGACACTCAACAATGAGCAGTTCTTC
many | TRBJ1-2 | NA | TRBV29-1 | CSVGWSRISNYGYTF | TGCAGCGTTGGGTGGAGCAGGATTTCTAACTATGGCTACACCTTC
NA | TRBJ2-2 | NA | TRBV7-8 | CASSLRRTTGELFF | TGTGCCAGCAGCTTACGGCGAACCACCGGGGAGCTGTTTTTT
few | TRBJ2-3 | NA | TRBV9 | CASSADGNTDTQYF | TGTGCCAGCAGCGCCGACGGTAACACAGATACGCAGTATTTT
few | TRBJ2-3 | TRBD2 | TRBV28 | CASSLSASGSLTDTQYF | TGTGCCAGCAGTTTATCGGCTAGCGGGAGCTTAACAGATACGCAGTATTTT
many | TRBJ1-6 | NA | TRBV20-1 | CSASNAGESSPLHF | TGCAGTGCTAGTAATGCAGGGGAAAGTTCACCCCTCCACTTT
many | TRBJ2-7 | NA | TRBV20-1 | CSARGPWTYEQYF | TGCAGTGCTAGAGGCCCTTGGACCTACGAGCAGTACTTC
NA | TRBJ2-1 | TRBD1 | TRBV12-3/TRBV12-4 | CASSPTGGSYNEQFF | TGTGCCAGCAGTCCAACAGGGGGCTCCTACAATGAGCAGTTCTTC
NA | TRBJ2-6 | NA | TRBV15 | CATSRDRPGSSGANVLTF | TGTGCCACCAGCAGAGATCGGCCGGGGAGCTCTGGGGCCAACGTCCTGACTTTC
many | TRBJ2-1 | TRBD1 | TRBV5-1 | CASRQGMREQFF | TGCGCCAGTCGACAGGGTATGAGGGAGCAGTTCTTC
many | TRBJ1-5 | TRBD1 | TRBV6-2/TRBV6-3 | CASSYSGQGYQPQHF | TGTGCCAGCAGTTACTCGGGACAGGGGTATCAGCCCCAGCATTTT
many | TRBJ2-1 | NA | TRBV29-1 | CSVVLGYNEQFF | TGCAGCGTTGTTCTAGGCTACAATGAGCAGTTCTTC
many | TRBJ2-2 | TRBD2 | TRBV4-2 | CASSQEREVTGELFF | TGTGCCAGCAGCCAAGAACGGGAGGTCACCGGGGAGCTGTTTTTT
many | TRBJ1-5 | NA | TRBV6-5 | CASSYSTTVGPQHF | TGTGCCAGCAGTTACTCGACTACGGTTGGCCCCCAGCATTTT
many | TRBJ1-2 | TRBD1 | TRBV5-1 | CASSSLTPGQGGYTF | TGCGCCAGCAGCTCGCTCACACCGGGACAGGGGGGCTACACCTTC
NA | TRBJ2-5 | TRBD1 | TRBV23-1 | CASSQSSPARGYQETQYF | TGCGCCAGCAGTCAATCTAGTCCGGCCAGGGGGTATCAAGAGACCCAGTACTTC
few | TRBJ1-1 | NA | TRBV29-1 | CSVGGTAEAFF | TGCAGCGTTGGTGGGACCGCTGAAGCTTTCTTT
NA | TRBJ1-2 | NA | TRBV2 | CASSVPGVPNYDYTF | TGTGCCAGCAGTGTTCCGGGGGTACCTAACTATGACTACACCTTC
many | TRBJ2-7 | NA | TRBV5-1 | CASSLEPGGLYEQYF | TGCGCCAGCAGCTTGGAGCCCGGGGGTCTCTACGAGCAGTACTTC
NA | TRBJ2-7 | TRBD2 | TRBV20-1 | CSARGLAGPHEQYF | TGCAGTGCTAGAGGGCTAGCGGGACCCCACGAGCAGTACTTC
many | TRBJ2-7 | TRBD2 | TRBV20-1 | CSASQQPGLGDEQYF | TGCAGTGCTAGCCAGCAACCGGGACTAGGAGACGAGCAGTACTTC
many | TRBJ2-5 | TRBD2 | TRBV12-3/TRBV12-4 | CASRPTSGQETQYF | TGTGCCAGCAGACCTACTAGCGGACAAGAGACCCAGTACTTC
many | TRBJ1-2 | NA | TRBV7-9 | CASSDYFGTYGYTF | TGTGCCAGCAGCGATTATTTCGGGACCTATGGCTACACCTTC
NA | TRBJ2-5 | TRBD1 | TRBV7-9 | CASSLSGQGTVQETQYF | TGTGCCAGCAGCTTATCGGGACAGGGGACGGTCCAAGAGACCCAGTACTTC
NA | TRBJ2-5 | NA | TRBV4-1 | CASSPQVAGHYQETQYF | TGCGCCAGCAGCCCTCAGGTGGCGGGACACTACCAAGAGACCCAGTACTTC
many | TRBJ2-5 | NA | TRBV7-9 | CASSPGVTTYQETQYF | TGTGCCAGCAGCCCAGGGGTAACAACGTACCAAGAGACCCAGTACTTC
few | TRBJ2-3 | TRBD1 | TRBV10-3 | CAISDKGRGPIPDTQYF | TGTGCCATCAGTGATAAGGGCAGGGGGCCCATCCCAGATACGCAGTATTTT
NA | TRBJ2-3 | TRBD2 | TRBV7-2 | CASSRRTSGLSDTQYF | TGTGCCAGCAGCCGGAGGACTAGTGGGTTATCAGATACGCAGTATTTT
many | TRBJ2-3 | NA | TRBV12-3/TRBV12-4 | CASTRRGYADTQYF | TGTGCCAGCACCCGCCGGGGGTATGCAGATACGCAGTATTTT
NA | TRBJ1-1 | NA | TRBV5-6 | CASSLDSQLTEAFF | TGTGCCAGCAGCTTGGACTCCCAACTCACTGAAGCTTTCTTT
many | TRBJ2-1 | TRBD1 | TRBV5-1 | CASSSTGDEQFF | TGCGCCAGCAGCTCCACAGGGGATGAGCAGTTCTTC
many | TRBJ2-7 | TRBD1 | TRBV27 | CASSLGTGGFHEQYF | TGTGCCAGCAGTTTAGGGACAGGGGGTTTCCACGAGCAGTACTTC
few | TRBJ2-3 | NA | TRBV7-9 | CASSAVGGTDTQYF | TGTGCCAGCAGCGCCGTTGGGGGCACAGATACGCAGTATTTT
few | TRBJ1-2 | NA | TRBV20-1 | CSASGGAGNYGYTF | TGCAGTGCTAGCGGGGGGGCGGGCAACTATGGCTACACCTTC
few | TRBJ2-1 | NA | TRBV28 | CASSLWDPNEQFF | TGTGCCAGCAGTTTATGGGACCCCAATGAGCAGTTCTTC